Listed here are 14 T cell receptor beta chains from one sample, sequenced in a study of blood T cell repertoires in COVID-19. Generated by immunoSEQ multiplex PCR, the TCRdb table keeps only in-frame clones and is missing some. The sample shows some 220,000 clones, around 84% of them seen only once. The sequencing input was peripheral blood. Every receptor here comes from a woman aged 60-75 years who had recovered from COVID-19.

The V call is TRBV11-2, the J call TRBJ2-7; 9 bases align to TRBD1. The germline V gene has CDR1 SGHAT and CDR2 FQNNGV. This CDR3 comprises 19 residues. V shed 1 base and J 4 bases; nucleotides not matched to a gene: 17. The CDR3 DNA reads TGTGCCAGCAGCTTAGGCTTCTTCTCGGGACAGGGTAACGATTACGAGCAGTACTTC. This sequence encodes CASSLGFFSGQGNDYEQYF.

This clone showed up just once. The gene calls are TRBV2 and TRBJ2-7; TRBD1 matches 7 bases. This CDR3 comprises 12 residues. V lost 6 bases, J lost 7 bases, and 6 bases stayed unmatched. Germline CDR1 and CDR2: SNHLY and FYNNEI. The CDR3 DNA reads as TGTGCCAGCAGGACAAGGGGGCGGGAGCAGTACTTC. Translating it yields CASRTRGREQYF.

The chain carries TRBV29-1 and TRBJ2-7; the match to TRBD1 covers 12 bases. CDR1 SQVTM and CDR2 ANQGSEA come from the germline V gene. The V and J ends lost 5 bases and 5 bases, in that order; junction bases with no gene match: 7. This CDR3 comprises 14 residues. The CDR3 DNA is TGCAGCGTTAAAGTCCGGGACAGGGGGCACGAGCAGTACTTC. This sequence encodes CSVKVRDRGHEQYF.

The CDR3 spells CASSYDPSSGGMTDTQYF. CDR3 nucleotide sequence: TGTGCCAGCAGTTACGATCCTAGTAGCGGGGGCATGACAGATACGCAGTATTTT. The chain employs TRBV6-2 or TRBV6-3 and TRBJ2-3; 9 bases are shared with TRBD2. Trimming at V came to 2 bases and at J to 3 bases, leaving 12 bases not matched to a gene. Germline V lookup: CDR1 MNHEY, CDR2 SVGEGT. The CDR3 totals 18 residues.

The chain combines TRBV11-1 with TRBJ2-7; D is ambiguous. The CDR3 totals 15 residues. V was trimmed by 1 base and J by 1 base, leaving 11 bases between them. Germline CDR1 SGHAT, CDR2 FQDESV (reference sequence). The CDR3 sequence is CASSLDPRHSYEQYF. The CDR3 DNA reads TGTGCCAGCAGCTTAGATCCAAGACATTCCTACGAGCAGTACTTC.

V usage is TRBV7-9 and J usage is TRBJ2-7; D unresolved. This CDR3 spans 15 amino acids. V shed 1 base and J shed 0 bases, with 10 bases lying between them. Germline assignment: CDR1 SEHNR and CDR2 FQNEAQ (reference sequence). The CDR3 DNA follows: TGTGCCAGCAGCTTAGGAGGAAGTTCCTCCTACGAGCAGTACTTC. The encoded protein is CASSLGGSSSYEQYF.

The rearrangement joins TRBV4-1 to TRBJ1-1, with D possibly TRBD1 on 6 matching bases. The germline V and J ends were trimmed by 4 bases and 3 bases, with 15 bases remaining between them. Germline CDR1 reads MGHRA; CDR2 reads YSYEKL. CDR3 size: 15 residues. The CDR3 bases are TGCGCCAGCAGCCGGGGGACAACGCGGGACACTGAAGCTTTCTTT. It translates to CASSRGTTRDTEAFF.

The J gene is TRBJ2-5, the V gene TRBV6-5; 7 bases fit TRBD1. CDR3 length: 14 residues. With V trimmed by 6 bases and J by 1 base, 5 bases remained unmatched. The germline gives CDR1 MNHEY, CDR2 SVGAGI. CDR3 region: CASRQQGSQETQYF. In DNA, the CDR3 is TGTGCCAGCAGACAACAGGGGAGCCAAGAGACCCAGTACTTC.

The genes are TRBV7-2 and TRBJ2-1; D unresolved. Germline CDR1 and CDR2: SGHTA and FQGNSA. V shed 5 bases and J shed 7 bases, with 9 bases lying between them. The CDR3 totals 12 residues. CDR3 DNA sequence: TGTGCCAGCAGCCTAACGTCGAATGAGCAGTTCTTC. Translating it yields CASSLTSNEQFF.

The CDR3 protein is CASSLVGQGRATGANVLTF. DNA for the CDR3: TGTGCCAGCAGCTTAGTGGGCCAGGGTAGGGCCACTGGGGCCAACGTCCTGACTTTC. The V and J genes are TRBV7-2 and TRBJ2-6, with a possible D match to TRBD1 (5 bases). The V gene's germline CDR1 is SGHTA and CDR2 FQGNSA. This CDR3 comprises 19 residues. V shed 1 base and J shed 2 bases, with 18 bases lying between them. The full variable domain, completed using reference TRBV7-2 and TRBJ2-6, is GAGVSQSPSNKVTEKGKDVELRCDPISGHTALYWYRQSLGQGLEFLIYFQGNSAPDKSGLPSDRFSAERTGGSVSTLTIQRTQQEDSAVYLCASSLVGQGRATGANVLTFGAGSRLTVL.

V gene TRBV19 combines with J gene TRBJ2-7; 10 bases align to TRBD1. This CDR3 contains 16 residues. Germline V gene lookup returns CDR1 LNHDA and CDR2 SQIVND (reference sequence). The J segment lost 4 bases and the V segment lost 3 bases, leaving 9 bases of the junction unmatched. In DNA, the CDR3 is TGTGCCAGTAGTATCACTCGCGGACAGGGGGTATACGAGCAGTACTTC. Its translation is CASSITRGQGVYEQYF.

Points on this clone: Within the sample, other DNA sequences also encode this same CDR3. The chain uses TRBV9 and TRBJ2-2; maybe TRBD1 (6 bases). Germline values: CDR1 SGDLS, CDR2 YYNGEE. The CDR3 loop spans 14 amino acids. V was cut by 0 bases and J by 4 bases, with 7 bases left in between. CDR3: CASSVEGGTGELFF. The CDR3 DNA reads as TGTGCCAGCAGCGTAGAAGGGGGCACCGGGGAGCTGTTTTTT.

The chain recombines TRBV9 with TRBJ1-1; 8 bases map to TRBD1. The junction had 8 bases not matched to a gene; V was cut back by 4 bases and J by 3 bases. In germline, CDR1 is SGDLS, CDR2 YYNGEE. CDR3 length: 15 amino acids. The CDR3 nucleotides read TGTGCCAGCAGCCCCGGACAGGGAGGCGACACTGAAGCTTTCTTT. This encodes CASSPGQGGDTEAFF.

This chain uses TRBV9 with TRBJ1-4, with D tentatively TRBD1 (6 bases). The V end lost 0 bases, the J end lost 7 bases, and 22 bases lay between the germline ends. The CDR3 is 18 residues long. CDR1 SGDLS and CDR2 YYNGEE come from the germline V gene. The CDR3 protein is CASSVGTDPGPGGEKLFF. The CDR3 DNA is TGTGCCAGCAGCGTAGGGACAGACCCCGGCCCGGGGGGTGAAAAACTGTTTTTT.